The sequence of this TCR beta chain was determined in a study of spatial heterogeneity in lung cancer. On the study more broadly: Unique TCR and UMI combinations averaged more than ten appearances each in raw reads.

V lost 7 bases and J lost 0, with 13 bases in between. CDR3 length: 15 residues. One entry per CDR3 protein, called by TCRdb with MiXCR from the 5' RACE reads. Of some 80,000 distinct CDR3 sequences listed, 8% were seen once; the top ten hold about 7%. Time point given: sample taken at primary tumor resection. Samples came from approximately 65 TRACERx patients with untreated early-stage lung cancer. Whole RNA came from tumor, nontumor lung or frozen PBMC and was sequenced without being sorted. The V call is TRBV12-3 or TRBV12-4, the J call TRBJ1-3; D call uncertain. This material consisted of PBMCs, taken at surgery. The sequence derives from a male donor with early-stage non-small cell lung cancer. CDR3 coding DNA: TGTGCCAGCACCTCCGGCAGCGACTCTGGAAACACCATATATTTT. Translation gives CASTSGSDSGNTIYF.